This TCR beta chain was recovered during a study of blood T cell repertoires in COVID-19. CDR1 SGHTA and CDR2 FQGNSA come from the germline V gene. The J segment lost 4 bases and the V segment lost 5 bases, leaving 9 bases of the junction unmatched. This CDR3 is built from 15 residues. Some clones are missing from TCRdb's copy, which holds only in-frame ones; the method was immunoSEQ multiplex PCR. The sample gives 200,000 to 250,000 clones, around 75% of which show up once; approximately 5% is in the top ten. The receptor comes from a human donor in a cohort sampled during active COVID-19. Input material: peripheral blood. The chain joins TRBV7-2 to TRBJ2-7; 9 bases line up with TRBD2. The CDR3 DNA reads as TGTGCCAGCAGCCCCCCGAGTAGCGGGAGATACGAGCAGTACTTC. Translation gives CASSPPSSGRYEQYF. Complete variable domain (other parts from reference TRBV7-2 and TRBJ2-7): GAGVSQSPSNKVTEKGKDVELRCDPISGHTALYWYRQSLGQGLEFLIYFQGNSAPDKSGLPSDRFSAERTGGSVSTLTIQRTQQEDSAVYLCASSPPSSGRYEQYFGPGTRLTVT.